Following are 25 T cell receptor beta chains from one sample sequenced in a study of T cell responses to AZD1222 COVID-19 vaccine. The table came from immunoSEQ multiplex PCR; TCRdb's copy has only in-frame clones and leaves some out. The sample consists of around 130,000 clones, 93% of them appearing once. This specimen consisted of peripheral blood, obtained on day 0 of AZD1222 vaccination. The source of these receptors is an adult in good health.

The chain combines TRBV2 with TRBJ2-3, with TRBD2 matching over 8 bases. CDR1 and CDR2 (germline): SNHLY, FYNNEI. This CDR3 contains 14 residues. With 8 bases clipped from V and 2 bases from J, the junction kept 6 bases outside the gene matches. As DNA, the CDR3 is TGTGCCAGCGGCCGGGGGGGACCCACAGATACGCAGTATTTT. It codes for CASGRGGPTDTQYF.

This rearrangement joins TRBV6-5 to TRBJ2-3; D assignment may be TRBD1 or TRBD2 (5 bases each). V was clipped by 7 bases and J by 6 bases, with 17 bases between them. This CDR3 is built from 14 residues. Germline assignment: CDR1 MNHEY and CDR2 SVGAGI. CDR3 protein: CASTGLEDADTQYF. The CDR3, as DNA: TGTGCCAGCACAGGGCTGGAGGACGCGGATACGCAGTATTTT.

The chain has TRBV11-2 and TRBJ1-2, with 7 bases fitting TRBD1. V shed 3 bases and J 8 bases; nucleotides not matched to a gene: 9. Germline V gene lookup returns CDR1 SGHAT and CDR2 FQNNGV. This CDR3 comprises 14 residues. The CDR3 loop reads CASSFQGGPGGYTF. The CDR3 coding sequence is TGTGCCAGCAGCTTTCAAGGGGGCCCGGGGGGCTACACCTTC. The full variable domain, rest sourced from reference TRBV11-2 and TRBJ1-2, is EAGVAQSPRYKIIEKRQSVAFWCNPISGHATLYWYQQILGQGPKLLIQFQNNGVVDDSQLPKDRFSAERLKGVDSTLKIQPAKLEDSAVYLCASSFQGGPGGYTFGSGTRLTVV.

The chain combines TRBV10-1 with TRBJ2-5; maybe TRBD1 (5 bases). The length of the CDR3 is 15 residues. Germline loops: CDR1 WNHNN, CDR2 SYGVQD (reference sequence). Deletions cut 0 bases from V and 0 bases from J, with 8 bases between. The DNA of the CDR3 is TGCGCCAGCAGTGAGTCGGTAGGGGACCAAGAGACCCAGTACTTC. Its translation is CASSESVGDQETQYF.

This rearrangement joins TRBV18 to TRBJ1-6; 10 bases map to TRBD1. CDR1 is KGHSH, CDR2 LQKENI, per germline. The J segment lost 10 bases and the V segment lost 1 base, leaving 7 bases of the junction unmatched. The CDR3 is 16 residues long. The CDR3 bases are TGTGCCAGCTCACCACAGGGACAGGGGTTCGGGTCACCCCTCCACTTT. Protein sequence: CASSPQGQGFGSPLHF.

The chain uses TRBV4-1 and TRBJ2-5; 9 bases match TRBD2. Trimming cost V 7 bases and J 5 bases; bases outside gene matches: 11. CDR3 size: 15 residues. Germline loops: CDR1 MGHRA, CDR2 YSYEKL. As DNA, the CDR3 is TGCGCCAGCACTCCCCAGTTTCTAGCGGGGGAGACCCAGTACTTC. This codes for CASTPQFLAGETQYF.

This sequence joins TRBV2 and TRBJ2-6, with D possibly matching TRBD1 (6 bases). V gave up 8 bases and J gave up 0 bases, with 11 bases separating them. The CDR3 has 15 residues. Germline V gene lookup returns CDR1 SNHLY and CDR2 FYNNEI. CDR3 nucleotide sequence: TGTGCCAGCGGGTTACAGGGCTCTGGGGCCAACGTCCTGACTTTC. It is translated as CASGLQGSGANVLTF.

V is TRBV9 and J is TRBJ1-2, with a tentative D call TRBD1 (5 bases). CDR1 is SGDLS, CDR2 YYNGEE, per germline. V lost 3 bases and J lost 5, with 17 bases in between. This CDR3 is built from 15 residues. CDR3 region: CASSAIDWTQYGYTF. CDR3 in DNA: TGTGCCAGCAGCGCGATTGATTGGACACAGTATGGCTACACCTTC.

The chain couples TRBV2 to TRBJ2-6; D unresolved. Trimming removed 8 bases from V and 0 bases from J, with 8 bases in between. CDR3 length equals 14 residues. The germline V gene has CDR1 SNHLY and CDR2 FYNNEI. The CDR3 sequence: CASADFSGANVLTF. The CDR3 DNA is TGTGCCAGCGCGGATTTCTCTGGGGCCAACGTCCTGACTTTC.

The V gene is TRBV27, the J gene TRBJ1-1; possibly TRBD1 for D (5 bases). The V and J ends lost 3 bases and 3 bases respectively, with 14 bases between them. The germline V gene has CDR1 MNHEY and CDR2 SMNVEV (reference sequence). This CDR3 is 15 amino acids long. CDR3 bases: TGTGCCAGCAGTTTTTCTGCCGGGGCGCACACTGAAGCTTTCTTT. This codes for CASSFSAGAHTEAFF.

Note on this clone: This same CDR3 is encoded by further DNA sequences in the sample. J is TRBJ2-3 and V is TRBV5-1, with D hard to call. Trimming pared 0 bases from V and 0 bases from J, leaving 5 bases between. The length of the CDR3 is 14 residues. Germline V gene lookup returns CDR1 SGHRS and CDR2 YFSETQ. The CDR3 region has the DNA TGCGCCAGCAGCTTGGCCGGTAGCACAGATACGCAGTATTTT. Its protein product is CASSLAGSTDTQYF.

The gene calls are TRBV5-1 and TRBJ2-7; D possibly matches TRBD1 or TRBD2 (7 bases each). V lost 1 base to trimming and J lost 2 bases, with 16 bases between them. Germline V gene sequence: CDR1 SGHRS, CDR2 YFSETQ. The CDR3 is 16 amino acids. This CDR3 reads CASSLWGGQQTYEQYF. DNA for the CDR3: TGCGCCAGCAGCTTGTGGGGGGGACAGCAAACCTACGAGCAGTACTTC.

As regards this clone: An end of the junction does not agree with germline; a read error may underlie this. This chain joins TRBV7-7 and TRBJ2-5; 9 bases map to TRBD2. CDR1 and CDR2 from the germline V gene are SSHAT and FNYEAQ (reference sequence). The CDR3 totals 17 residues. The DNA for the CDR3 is TGTGCTAGCAGCTCCACTGGGACTAGCTACCTACAAGAGACCCAGTACTTC. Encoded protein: CASSSTGTSYLQETQYF. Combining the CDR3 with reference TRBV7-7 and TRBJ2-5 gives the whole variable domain GAGVSQSPRYKVTKRGQDVTLRCDPISSHATLYWYQQALGQGPEFLTYFNYEAQPDKSGLPSDRFSAERPEGSISTLTIQRTEQRDSAMYRCASSSTGTSYLQETQYFGPGTRLLVL.

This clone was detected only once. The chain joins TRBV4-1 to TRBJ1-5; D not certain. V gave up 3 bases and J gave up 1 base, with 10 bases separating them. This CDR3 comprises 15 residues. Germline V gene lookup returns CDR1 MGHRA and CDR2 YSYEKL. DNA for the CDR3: TGCGCCAGCAGCCAGCTTGGACGGAGCAATCAGCCCCAGCATTTT. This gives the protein CASSQLGRSNQPQHF.

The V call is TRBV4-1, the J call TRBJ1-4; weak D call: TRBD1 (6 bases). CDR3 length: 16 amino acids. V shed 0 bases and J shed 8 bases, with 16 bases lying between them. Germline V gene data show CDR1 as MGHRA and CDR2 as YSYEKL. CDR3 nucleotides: TGCGCCAGCAGCCAAGACTCAGGGGCTCTCTTCGAAAAACTGTTTTTT. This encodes CASSQDSGALFEKLFF.

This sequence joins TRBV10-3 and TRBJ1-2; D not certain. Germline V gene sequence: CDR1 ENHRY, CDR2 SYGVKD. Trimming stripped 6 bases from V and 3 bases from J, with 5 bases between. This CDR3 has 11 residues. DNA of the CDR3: TGTGCCATCAGGAGTGACTATGGCTACACCTTC. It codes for CAIRSDYGYTF.

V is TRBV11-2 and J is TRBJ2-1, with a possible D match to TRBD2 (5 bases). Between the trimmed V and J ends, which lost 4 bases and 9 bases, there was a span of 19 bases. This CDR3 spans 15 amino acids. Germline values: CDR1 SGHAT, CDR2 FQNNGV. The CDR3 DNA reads TGTGCCAGCAGCTCTACGACTACTCAAGGCGGTGAGCAGTTCTTC. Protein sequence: CASSSTTTQGGEQFF.

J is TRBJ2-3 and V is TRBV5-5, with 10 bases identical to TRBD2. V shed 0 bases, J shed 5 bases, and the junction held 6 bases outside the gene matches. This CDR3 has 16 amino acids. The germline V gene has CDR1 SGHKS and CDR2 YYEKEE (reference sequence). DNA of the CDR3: TGTGCCAGCAGCTTGGCGCCTAGCGGGGGAATAGATACGCAGTATTTT. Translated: CASSLAPSGGIDTQYF. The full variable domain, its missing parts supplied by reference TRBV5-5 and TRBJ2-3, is DAGVTQSPTHLIKTRGQQVTLRCSPISGHKSVSWYQQVLGQGPQFIFQYYEKEERGRGNFPDRFSARQFPNYSSELNVNALLLGDSALYLCASSLAPSGGIDTQYFGPGTRLTVL.

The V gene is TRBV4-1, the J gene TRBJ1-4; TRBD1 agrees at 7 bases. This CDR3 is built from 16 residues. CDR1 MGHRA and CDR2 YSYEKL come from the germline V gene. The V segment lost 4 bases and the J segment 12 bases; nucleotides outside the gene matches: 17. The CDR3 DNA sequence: TGCGCCAGCAGCCCGAGGGAGGCCAGGGGGGCGTCGGAACTGTTTTTT. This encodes CASSPREARGASELFF.

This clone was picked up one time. The CDR3 sequence is CSVEAWTGDAQYF. In DNA form, the CDR3 reads TGCAGCGTTGAAGCCTGGACAGGGGATGCGCAGTATTTT. V usage is TRBV29-1 and J usage is TRBJ2-3; 9 bases line up with TRBD1. J was trimmed by 10 bases and V by 1 base; bases with no gene match: 6. The germline gives CDR1 SQVTM, CDR2 ANQGSEA. The length of the CDR3 is 13 residues.

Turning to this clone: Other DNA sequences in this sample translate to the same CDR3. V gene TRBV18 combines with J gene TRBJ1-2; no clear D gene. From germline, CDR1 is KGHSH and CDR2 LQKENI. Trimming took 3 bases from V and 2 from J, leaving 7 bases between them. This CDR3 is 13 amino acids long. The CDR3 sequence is CASSPEGNYGYTF. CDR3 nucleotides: TGTGCCAGCTCACCGGAGGGCAACTATGGCTACACCTTC. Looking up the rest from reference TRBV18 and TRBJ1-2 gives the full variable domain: NAGVMQNPRHLVRRRGQEARLRCSPMKGHSHVYWYRQLPEEGLKFMVYLQKENIIDESGMPKERFSAEFPKEGPSILRIQQVVRGDSAAYFCASSPEGNYGYTFGSGTRLTVV.

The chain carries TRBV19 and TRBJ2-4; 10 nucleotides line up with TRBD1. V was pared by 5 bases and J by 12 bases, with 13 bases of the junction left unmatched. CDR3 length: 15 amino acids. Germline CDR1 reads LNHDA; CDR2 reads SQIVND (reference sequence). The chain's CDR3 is CASSLGTGTGDRQYF. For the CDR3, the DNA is TGTGCCAGTAGTCTGGGGACCGGGACAGGGGATCGTCAGTACTTC.

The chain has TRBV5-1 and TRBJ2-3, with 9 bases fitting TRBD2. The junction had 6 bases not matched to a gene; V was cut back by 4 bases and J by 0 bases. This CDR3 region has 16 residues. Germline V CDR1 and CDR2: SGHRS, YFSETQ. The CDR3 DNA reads TGCGCCAGCAGCATGGGACTAGCCCCCAGCACAGATACGCAGTATTTT. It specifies CASSMGLAPSTDTQYF.

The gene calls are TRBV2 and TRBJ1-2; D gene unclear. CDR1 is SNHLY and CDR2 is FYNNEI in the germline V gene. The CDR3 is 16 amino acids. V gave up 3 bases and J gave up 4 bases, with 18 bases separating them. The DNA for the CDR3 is TGTGCCAGCAGTGATATACGTTCACAATTCTTCTATGGCTACACCTTC. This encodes CASSDIRSQFFYGYTF.

The CDR3 region is CASSEPGKNTEAFF. The CDR3 DNA sequence: TGTGCCAGCAGTGAACCAGGGAAGAACACTGAAGCTTTCTTT. The chain links TRBV2 to TRBJ1-1; TRBD1 is a possible D gene (5 bases). The germline V and J ends were trimmed by 2 bases and 1 base, with 8 bases remaining between them. Per the germline V gene, CDR1 is SNHLY and CDR2 is FYNNEI. CDR3 length: 14 residues.